What follows are 28 T cell receptor beta chains derived from one specimen sequenced in a study of graft-versus-host responses after intestinal transplantation (dated by TCRdb to the early 2020s). Library preparation employed the immunoSEQ multiplex PCR assay. TCRdb carries this immuneACCESS record with in-frame sequences only. Its versions omit some clonotypes, under half of them owing to an unresolved V gene in the studies checked, with the rest unexplained. For this sample there are roughly 46,000 clones; roughly 91% appear just once. The ten largest clones represent approximately 6% of the sample. The sequenced sample was PBMCs, obtained roughly 860 days after a first intestinal transplant, on the day of a second. The receptors here all came from a human patient who received an intestinal transplant, so some T cells may come from the graft donor.

CDR3 DNA: TGTGCCTGGAGGGACTTCAGGGGCTATGGCTACACCTTC. As protein: CAWRDFRGYGYTF. This chain joins TRBV30 and TRBJ1-2; perhaps TRBD1 as D (6 bases). Germline CDR1 reads GTSNPN; CDR2 reads SVGIG (reference sequence). V was clipped by 3 bases and J by 4 bases, with 12 bases between them. The CDR3 spans 13 residues.

The V gene is TRBV9, the J gene TRBJ2-2, with TRBD2 as a possible D gene (6 bases). Germline lookup yields CDR1 SGDLS and CDR2 YYNGEE. The V end was cut by 6 bases, the J end by 4 bases, with 10 bases between. The CDR3 totals 13 residues. This chain's CDR3 is CASTEGPTGELFF. In DNA, the CDR3 is TGTGCCAGCACGGAGGGCCCCACCGGGGAGCTGTTTTTT.

The chain employs TRBV7-3 and TRBJ2-5; D call uncertain. Gene TRBJ2-7 matches the end of the DNA better, so the J call may be wrong. In germline, CDR1 is SGHTA, CDR2 FQGTGA. The CDR3 is 15 residues long. CDR3 residues: CASSLRPGDSYEQYF. The CDR3 nucleotides are TGTGCCAGCAGCTTACGGCCGGGCGACTCCTACGAGCAGTACTTC.

This clone has a single count. The chain recombines TRBV2 with TRBJ1-1; D uncertain. The CDR3 is made up of 10 amino acids. With 8 bases removed from V and 8 bases from J, the gap between germline ends came to 9 bases. Germline V CDR1 and CDR2: SNHLY, FYNNEI. The CDR3 DNA reads as TGTGCCAGCGGAACGTTAGAAGCTTTCTTT. It yields the protein CASGTLEAFF.

J is TRBJ2-1 and V is TRBV5-1, with TRBD1 matching over 7 bases. The CDR3 loop spans 15 amino acids. The germline V gene has CDR1 SGHRS and CDR2 YFSETQ. Trimming removed 1 base from V and 3 bases from J; junction bases left unmatched: 4. The CDR3 spells CASSLTGTVYNEQFF. CDR3 nucleotides: TGCGCCAGCAGCTTGACCGGGACAGTCTACAATGAGCAGTTCTTC.

V usage is TRBV4-2 and J usage is TRBJ1-1; 9 nucleotides match TRBD1. Germline CDR1 and CDR2: LGHNA and YNFKEQ. The V gene end was trimmed by 0 bases and the J gene end by 6 bases; junction bases not matched to a gene: 11. The CDR3 extends over 17 amino acids. For the CDR3, the DNA is TGTGCCAGCAGCCAAGATTTGGGGGGACAGGGTATGTCTGAAGCTTTCTTT. Translating gives CASSQDLGGQGMSEAFF.

J is TRBJ1-5 and V is TRBV19; D may be TRBD1 (5 bases). The CDR3 consists of 13 residues. Trimming shortened V by 4 bases and J by 5 bases, and 9 bases separated the two germline ends. From germline, CDR1 is LNHDA and CDR2 SQIVND (reference sequence). CDR3 sequence (DNA): TGTGCCAGTAGTAGTCAGGGAGATCAGCCCCAGCATTTT. It encodes CASSSQGDQPQHF.

This chain connects TRBV30 to TRBJ2-7; D is undetermined. The CDR3 is 11 amino acids. The V and J ends lost 2 bases and 4 bases respectively, with 6 bases between them. Germline loops: CDR1 GTSNPN, CDR2 SVGIG (reference sequence). The CDR3 is CAWSTQYEQYF. CDR3 DNA sequence: TGTGCCTGGAGTACCCAATACGAGCAGTACTTC.

The V gene is TRBV27, the J gene TRBJ1-6; possibly TRBD1 for D (6 bases). Per germline, CDR1 MNHEY and CDR2 SMNVEV (reference sequence). Trimming shortened V by 5 bases and J by 9 bases, and 8 bases separated the two germline ends. The CDR3 has 12 amino acids. CDR3 loop: CASSPGVSPLHF. In DNA, the CDR3 is TGTGCCAGCAGTCCAGGGGTTTCACCCCTCCACTTT.

The J gene is TRBJ2-1, the V gene TRBV4-1; 7 bases align to TRBD2. Per the germline V gene, CDR1 is MGHRA and CDR2 is YSYEKL. The CDR3 consists of 14 residues. Trimming took 1 base from V and 7 from J; bases not matched to a gene: 4. The CDR3, as DNA: TGCGCCAGCAGCCAAGTTGGACTAGTAAATGAGCAGTTCTTC. Amino acids: CASSQVGLVNEQFF.

The chain couples TRBV10-2 to TRBJ2-2; 8 bases fit TRBD2. The CDR3 length is 14 residues. The germline CDR1 and CDR2 sequences are WSHSY and SAAADI. V lost 6 bases, J lost 6 bases, and 6 bases stayed unmatched. The CDR3 region is CASSPGGVAGELFF. The CDR3 DNA sequence: TGCGCCAGCAGCCCCGGGGGGGTGGCCGGGGAGCTGTTTTTT.

V and J are TRBV28 and TRBJ2-4; D perhaps matches TRBD1 (6 bases). This CDR3 is 14 amino acids long. Germline CDR1 and CDR2: MDHEN and SYDVKM. V shed 5 bases and J shed 2 bases, with 10 bases lying between them. The CDR3 coding sequence is TGTGCCAGCAGTGACAGGAGTTCCAAAAACATTCAGTACTTC. Translating it yields CASSDRSSKNIQYF.

This sequence joins TRBV19 and TRBJ2-1, with 7 nucleotides matching TRBD1. This CDR3 has 16 amino acids. The germline V gene encodes CDR1 LNHDA and CDR2 SQIVND (reference sequence). With 0 bases clipped from V and 6 bases from J, the junction kept 8 bases outside the gene matches. The CDR3, as DNA: TGTGCCAGTAGTATAGAAGAAGGGGGCCTTGGCAATGAGCAGTTCTTC. It encodes CASSIEEGGLGNEQFF.

The rearrangement links TRBV6-5 to TRBJ2-7, with D possibly TRBD1 on 6 matching bases. CDR1 is MNHEY and CDR2 is SVGAGI in the germline V gene. This CDR3 contains 15 residues. V was shortened by 5 bases and J by 3 bases, with 17 bases between the two germline ends. CDR3 sequence: CASSLQGSTVYEQYF. CDR3 nucleotides: TGTGCCAGCAGTCTACAGGGTTCTACGGTCTACGAGCAGTACTTC.

J is TRBJ2-7 and V is TRBV6-5, with D perhaps TRBD2 (7 bases). The CDR3 is 13 amino acids. Germline V CDR1 and CDR2: MNHEY, SVGAGI. Trimming stripped 2 bases from V and 7 bases from J, with 12 bases between. CDR3 sequence: CASSYGGAREQYF. The CDR3 DNA reads TGTGCCAGCAGTTACGGGGGGGCTCGGGAGCAGTACTTC.

The V gene is TRBV19, the J gene TRBJ2-7, with D tentatively TRBD1 or TRBD2 (5 bases each). The germline V and J ends were trimmed by 8 bases and 0 bases, with 11 bases remaining between them. CDR1 and CDR2 from the germline V gene are LNHDA and SQIVND (reference sequence). CDR3 length: 13 residues. The CDR3 loop reads CASGDRGSYEQYF. The CDR3 DNA is TGTGCCAGTGGGGACCGCGGCTCCTACGAGCAGTACTTC.

The V and J genes are TRBV5-1 and TRBJ2-3, with 8 bases fitting TRBD2. V trimming: 6 bases; J trimming: 3 bases; junction bases outside the gene matches: 12. Germline V gives CDR1 SGHRS, CDR2 YFSETQ. CDR3 length: 16 residues. CDR3 loop: CASIPGVAGLTDTQYF. The CDR3 region has the DNA TGCGCCAGCATCCCAGGGGTAGCGGGACTTACAGATACGCAGTATTTT.

The gene calls are TRBV15 and TRBJ2-5, with D uncertain. The CDR3 has 15 amino acids. The germline CDR1 and CDR2 sequences are LNHNV and YYDKDF (reference sequence). V shed 5 bases and J shed 4 bases, with 17 bases lying between them. CDR3 sequence reads: CATSFRPGVGETQYF. The CDR3 region has the DNA TGTGCCACCAGCTTCCGACCCGGTGTCGGAGAGACCCAGTACTTC.

This chain connects TRBV7-8 to TRBJ1-1; no clear D. This CDR3 has 15 amino acids. Germline V CDR1 and CDR2: SGHVS, FQNEAQ. V lost 3 bases, J lost 0 bases, and 11 bases lay in between. DNA for the CDR3: TGTGCCAGCAGCTTTTCGGGGTCCATGAACACTGAAGCTTTCTTT. Translation: CASSFSGSMNTEAFF.

The chain combines TRBV19 with TRBJ1-5; D is unclear. CDR3 length: 13 residues. Per the germline V gene, CDR1 is LNHDA and CDR2 is SQIVND (reference sequence). V was trimmed by 7 bases and J by 8 bases, leaving 15 bases between them. CDR3 in amino acids: CASTARSREPQHF. CDR3 nucleotides: TGTGCCAGTACCGCTAGATCGAGGGAGCCCCAGCATTTT.

V is TRBV9 and J is TRBJ2-3, with D perhaps matching TRBD1 (5 bases). The CDR3 totals 14 residues. Germline V CDR1 and CDR2: SGDLS, YYNGEE. Trimming stripped 1 base from V and 2 bases from J, with 8 bases between. CDR3 region: CASSVQGSTDTQYF. The CDR3 DNA reads as TGTGCCAGCAGCGTACAGGGATCCACAGATACGCAGTATTTT.

The chain employs TRBV6-6 and TRBJ1-5; perhaps TRBD1 as D (6 bases). Germline V gene lookup returns CDR1 MNHNY and CDR2 SVGAGI (reference sequence). This CDR3 contains 13 residues. V lost 6 bases and J 7 bases, leaving 13 bases between the germline ends. In nucleotides, the CDR3 is TGTGCCAGCAGGGGACACATGGAGCAGCCCCAGCATTTT. Translated, it gives CASRGHMEQPQHF.

The V gene is TRBV5-4, the J gene TRBJ2-1; D not resolved. Germline-derived CDR1 and CDR2 are SGHNT and YYREEE (reference sequence). V gave up 5 bases and J gave up 0 bases, with 12 bases separating them. This CDR3 is built from 15 residues. The CDR3 DNA sequence: TGTGCCAGCAGTAGCAAGGGCCTCTCCTACAATGAGCAGTTCTTC. It codes for CASSSKGLSYNEQFF.

This clone has only one observation. This rearrangement joins TRBV13 to TRBJ2-7; TRBD2 matches 8 bases. The CDR3 has 15 residues. J was trimmed by 7 bases and V by 3 bases; bases with no gene match: 11. Germline V gene lookup returns CDR1 PRHDT and CDR2 FYEKMQ (reference sequence). The CDR3 DNA is TGTGCCAGCAGCTTCCGATCGCGGGGGGCGAAAGAGCAGTACTTC. As protein: CASSFRSRGAKEQYF.

The chain joins TRBV7-8 to TRBJ2-7, with a weak D call TRBD2 (5 bases). This CDR3 spans 13 amino acids. The ends were cut back, 7 bases at V and 3 bases at J, with 13 bases in the middle. The germline gives CDR1 SGHVS, CDR2 FQNEAQ. This CDR3 is CASNTDGLYEQYF. The CDR3 coding sequence is TGTGCCAGCAACACGGACGGACTCTACGAGCAGTACTTC.

The chain recombines TRBV27 with TRBJ2-6; TRBD2 might be the D (5 bases). This CDR3 has 14 residues. CDR1 is MNHEY, CDR2 SMNVEV, per germline (reference sequence). V was pared by 5 bases and J by 3 bases, with 8 bases between. The CDR3 DNA reads as TGTGCCAGCAGTCCCGCGGGTGGGGCCAACGTCCTGACTTTC. This encodes CASSPAGGANVLTF.

V gene TRBV25-1 combines with J gene TRBJ2-5, with 7 bases lining up with TRBD1. The CDR3 has 15 amino acids. Per the germline V gene, CDR1 is MGHDK and CDR2 is SYGVNS. The J segment lost 0 bases and the V segment lost 5 bases, leaving 6 bases of the junction unmatched. The CDR3 protein is CASSWDSFYQETQYF. The CDR3 nucleotides read TGTGCCAGCAGTTGGGACAGTTTCTACCAAGAGACCCAGTACTTC.

The genes are TRBV6-5 and TRBJ2-3, with a tentative D call TRBD1 (7 bases). This CDR3 is 13 amino acids long. From germline, CDR1 is MNHEY and CDR2 SVGAGI. The V end was cut by 10 bases, the J end by 0 bases, with 11 bases between. CDR3 protein: CATRGTSTDTQYF. DNA for the CDR3: TGTGCCACCAGGGGGACTAGCACAGATACGCAGTATTTT.